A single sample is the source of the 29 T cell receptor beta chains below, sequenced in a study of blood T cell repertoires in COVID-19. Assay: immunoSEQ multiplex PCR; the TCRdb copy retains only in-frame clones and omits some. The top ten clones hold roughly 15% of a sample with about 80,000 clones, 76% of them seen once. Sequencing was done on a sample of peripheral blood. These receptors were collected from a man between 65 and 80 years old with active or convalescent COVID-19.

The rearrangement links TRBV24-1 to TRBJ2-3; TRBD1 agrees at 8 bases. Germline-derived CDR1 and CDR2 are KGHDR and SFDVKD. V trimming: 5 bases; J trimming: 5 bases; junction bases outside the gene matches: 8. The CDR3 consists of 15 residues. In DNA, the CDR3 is TGTGCCACCAGTGCCGTGGACAGGGTTGGAGATACGCAGTATTTT. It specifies CATSAVDRVGDTQYF.

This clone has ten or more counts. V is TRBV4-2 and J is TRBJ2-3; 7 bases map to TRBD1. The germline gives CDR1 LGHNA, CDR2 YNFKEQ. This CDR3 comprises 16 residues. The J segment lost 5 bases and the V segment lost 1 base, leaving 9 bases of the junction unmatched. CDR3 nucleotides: TGTGCCAGCAGCCAAGCTGAGGGGGCTAGGGTAGATACGCAGTATTTT. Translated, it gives CASSQAEGARVDTQYF.

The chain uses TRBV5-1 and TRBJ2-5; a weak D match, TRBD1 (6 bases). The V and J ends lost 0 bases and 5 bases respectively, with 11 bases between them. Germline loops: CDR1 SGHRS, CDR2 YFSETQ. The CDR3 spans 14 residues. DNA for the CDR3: TGCGCCAGCAGCTTGGGTCGGCAGGGGGAGACCCAGTACTTC. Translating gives CASSLGRQGETQYF.

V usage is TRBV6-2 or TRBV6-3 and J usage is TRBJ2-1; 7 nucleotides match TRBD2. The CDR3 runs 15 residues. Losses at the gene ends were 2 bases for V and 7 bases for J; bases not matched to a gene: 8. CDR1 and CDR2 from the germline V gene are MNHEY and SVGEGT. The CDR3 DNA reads TGTGCCAGCAGTTACGGCGGGGGTACGTCGAATGAGCAGTTCTTC. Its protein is CASSYGGGTSNEQFF.

The CDR3 sequence is CASSLLGAHTGELFF. CDR3 nucleotides: TGTGCCAGCAGCTTATTGGGGGCCCACACCGGGGAGCTGTTTTTT. The V call is TRBV7-7, the J call TRBJ2-2; D might be TRBD1 (6 bases). The CDR3 is made up of 15 amino acids. V lost 2 bases and J 3 bases, leaving 10 bases between the germline ends. Germline V gene data show CDR1 as SSHAT and CDR2 as FNYEAQ (reference sequence).

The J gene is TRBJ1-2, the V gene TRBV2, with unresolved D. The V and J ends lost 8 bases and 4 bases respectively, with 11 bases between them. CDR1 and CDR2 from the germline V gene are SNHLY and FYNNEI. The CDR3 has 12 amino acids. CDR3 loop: CASLPMLYGYTF. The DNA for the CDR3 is TGTGCCAGCCTACCGATGCTCTATGGCTACACCTTC.

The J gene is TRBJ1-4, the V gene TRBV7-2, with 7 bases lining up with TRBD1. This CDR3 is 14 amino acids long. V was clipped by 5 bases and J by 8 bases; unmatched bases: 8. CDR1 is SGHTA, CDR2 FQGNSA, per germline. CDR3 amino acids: CASSRRQGREKLFF. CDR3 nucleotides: TGTGCCAGCAGCCGCCGACAGGGACGGGAAAAACTGTTTTTT. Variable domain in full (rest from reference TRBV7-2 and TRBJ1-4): GAGVSQSPSNKVTEKGKDVELRCDPISGHTALYWYRQSLGQGLEFLIYFQGNSAPDKSGLPSDRFSAERTGGSVSTLTIQRTQQEDSAVYLCASSRRQGREKLFFGSGTQLSVL.

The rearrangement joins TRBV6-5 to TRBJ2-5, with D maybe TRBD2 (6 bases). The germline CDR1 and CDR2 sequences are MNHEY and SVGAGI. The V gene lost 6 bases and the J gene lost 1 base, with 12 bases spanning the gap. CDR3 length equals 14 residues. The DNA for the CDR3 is TGTGCCAGCAGCCTGGGGGGTCCCCAAGAGACCCAGTACTTC. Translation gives CASSLGGPQETQYF.

The CDR3: CASRQGTGNTIYF. The CDR3 DNA is TGTGCCAGCAGGCAGGGAACTGGAAACACCATATATTTT. V and J are TRBV2 and TRBJ1-3; D might be TRBD1 (5 bases). CDR1 and CDR2 (germline): SNHLY, FYNNEI. V was pared by 6 bases and J by 2 bases, with 8 bases between. This CDR3 has 13 amino acids.

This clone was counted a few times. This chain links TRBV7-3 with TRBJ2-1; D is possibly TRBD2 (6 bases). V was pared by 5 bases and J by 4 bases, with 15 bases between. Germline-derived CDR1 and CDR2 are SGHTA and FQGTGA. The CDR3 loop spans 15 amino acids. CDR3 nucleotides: TGTGCCAGCAGCCCCATGGCGGGGCGATACAATGAGCAGTTCTTC. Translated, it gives CASSPMAGRYNEQFF.

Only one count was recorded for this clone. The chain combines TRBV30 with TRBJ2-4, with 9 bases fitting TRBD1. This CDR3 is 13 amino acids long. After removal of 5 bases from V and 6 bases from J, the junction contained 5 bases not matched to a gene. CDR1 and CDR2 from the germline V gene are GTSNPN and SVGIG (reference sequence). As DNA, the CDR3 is TGTGCCTGGTCACAGGGGGCGGGAAACATTCAGTACTTC. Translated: CAWSQGAGNIQYF. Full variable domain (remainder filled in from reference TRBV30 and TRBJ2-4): SQTIHQWPATLVQPVGSPLSLECTVEGTSNPNLYWYRQAAGRGLQLLFYSVGIGQISSEVPQNLSASRPQDRQFILSSKKLLLSDSGFYLCAWSQGAGNIQYFGAGTRLSVL.

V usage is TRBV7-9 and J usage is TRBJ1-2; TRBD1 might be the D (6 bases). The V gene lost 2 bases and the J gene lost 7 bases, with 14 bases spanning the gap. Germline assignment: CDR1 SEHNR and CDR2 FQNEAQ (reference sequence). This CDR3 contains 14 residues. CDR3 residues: CASSLSQGNPGYTF. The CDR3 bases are TGTGCCAGCAGCTTATCGCAGGGGAACCCTGGCTACACCTTC.

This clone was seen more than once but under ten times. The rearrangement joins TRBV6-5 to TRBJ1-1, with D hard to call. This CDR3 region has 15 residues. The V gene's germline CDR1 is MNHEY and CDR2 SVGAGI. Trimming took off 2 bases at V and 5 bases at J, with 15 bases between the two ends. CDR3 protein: CASSYTGLGETEAFF. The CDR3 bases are TGTGCCAGCAGTTACACGGGTCTCGGGGAGACTGAAGCTTTCTTT.

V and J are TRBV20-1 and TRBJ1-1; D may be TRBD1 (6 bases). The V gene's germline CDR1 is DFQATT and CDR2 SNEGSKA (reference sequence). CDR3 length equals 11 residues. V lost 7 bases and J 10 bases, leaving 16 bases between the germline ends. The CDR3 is CSVPGAERAFF. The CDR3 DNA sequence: TGCAGTGTCCCAGGGGCGGAGAGAGCTTTCTTT.

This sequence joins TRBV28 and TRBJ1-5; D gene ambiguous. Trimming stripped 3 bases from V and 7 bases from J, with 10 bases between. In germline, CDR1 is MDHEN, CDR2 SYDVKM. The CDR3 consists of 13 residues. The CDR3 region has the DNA TGTGCCAGCAGTTTGGATCGGGAACAGCCCCAGCATTTT. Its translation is CASSLDREQPQHF.

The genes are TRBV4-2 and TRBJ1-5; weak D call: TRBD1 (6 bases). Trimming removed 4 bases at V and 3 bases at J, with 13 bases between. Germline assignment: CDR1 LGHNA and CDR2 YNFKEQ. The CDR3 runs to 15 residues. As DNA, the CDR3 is TGTGCCAGCAGCCCAGGGGAGGGGGTCAATCAGCCCCAGCATTTT. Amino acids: CASSPGEGVNQPQHF.

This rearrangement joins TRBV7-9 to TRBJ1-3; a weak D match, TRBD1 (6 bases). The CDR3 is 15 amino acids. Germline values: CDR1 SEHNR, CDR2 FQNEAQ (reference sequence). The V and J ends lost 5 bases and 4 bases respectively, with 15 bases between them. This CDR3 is CASSQTGTRGNTIYF. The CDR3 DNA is TGTGCCAGCAGCCAAACCGGGACAAGAGGAAACACCATATATTTT. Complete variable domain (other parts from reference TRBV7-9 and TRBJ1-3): DTGVSQNPRHKITKRGQNVTFRCDPISEHNRLYWYRQTLGQGPEFLTYFQNEAQLEKSRLLSDRFSAERPKGSFSTLEIQRTEQGDSAMYLCASSQTGTRGNTIYFGEGSWLTVV.

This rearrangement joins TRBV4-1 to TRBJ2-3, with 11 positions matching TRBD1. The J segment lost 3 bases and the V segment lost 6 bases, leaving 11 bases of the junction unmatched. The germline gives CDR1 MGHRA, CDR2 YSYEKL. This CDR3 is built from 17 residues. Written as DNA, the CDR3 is TGCGCCAGCAGGGACAGGGGGCCGTTCCTAGGTACAGATACGCAGTATTTT. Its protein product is CASRDRGPFLGTDTQYF.

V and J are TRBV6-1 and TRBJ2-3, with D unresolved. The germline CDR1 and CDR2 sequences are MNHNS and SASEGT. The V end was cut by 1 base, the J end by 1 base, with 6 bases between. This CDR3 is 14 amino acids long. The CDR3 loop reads CASSEVPGTDTQYF. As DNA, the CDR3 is TGTGCCAGCAGTGAAGTTCCGGGCACAGATACGCAGTATTTT.

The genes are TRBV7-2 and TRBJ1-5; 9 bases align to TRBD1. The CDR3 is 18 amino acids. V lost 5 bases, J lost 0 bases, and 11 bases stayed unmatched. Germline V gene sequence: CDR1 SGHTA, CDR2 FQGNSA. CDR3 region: CASSAMGTGLYSNQPQHF. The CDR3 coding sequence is TGTGCCAGCAGCGCCATGGGGACAGGGCTGTATAGCAATCAGCCCCAGCATTTT.

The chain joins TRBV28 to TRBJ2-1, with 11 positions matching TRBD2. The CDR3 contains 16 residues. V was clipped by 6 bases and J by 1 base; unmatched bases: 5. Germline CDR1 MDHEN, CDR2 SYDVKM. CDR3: CASSTLAGGSYNEQFF. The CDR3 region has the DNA TGTGCCAGCAGCACTCTAGCGGGGGGTTCCTACAATGAGCAGTTCTTC.

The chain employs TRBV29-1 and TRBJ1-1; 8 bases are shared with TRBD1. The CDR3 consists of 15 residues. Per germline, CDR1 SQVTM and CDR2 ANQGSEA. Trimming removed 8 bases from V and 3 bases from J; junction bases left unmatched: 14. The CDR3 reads CSTQGAAAVYTEAFF. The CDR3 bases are TGCAGCACTCAGGGGGCCGCCGCTGTGTACACTGAAGCTTTCTTT.

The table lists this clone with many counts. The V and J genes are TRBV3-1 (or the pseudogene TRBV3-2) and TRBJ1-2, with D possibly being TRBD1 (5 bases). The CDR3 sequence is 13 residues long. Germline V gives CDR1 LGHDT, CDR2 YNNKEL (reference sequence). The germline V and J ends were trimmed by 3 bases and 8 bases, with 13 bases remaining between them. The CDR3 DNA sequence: TGTGCCAGCAGCCAGGAGTTTAGGGGCGGCTACACCTTC. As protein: CASSQEFRGGYTF.

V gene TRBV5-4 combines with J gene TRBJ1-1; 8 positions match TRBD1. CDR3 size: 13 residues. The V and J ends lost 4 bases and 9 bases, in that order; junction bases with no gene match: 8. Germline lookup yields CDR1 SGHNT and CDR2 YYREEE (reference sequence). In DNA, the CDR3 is TGTGCCAGCAGCACCGGACAGGGCGGAAAAGCTTTCTTT. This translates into CASSTGQGGKAFF.

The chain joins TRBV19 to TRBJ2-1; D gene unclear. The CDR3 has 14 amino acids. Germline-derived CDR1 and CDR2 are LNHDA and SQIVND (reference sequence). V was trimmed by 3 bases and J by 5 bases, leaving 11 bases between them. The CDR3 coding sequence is TGTGCCAGTAGTATTCTCCATCGGGACAATGAGCAGTTCTTC. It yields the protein CASSILHRDNEQFF.

The CDR3 reads CASSSTRSDTQYF. The DNA of the CDR3 is TGTGCCAGCAGCTCTACCAGGTCAGATACGCAGTATTTT. The J gene is TRBJ2-3, the V gene TRBV7-3; D remains unclear. Trimming took 4 bases from V and 4 from J, leaving 9 bases between them. The length of the CDR3 is 13 residues. Germline values: CDR1 SGHTA, CDR2 FQGTGA.

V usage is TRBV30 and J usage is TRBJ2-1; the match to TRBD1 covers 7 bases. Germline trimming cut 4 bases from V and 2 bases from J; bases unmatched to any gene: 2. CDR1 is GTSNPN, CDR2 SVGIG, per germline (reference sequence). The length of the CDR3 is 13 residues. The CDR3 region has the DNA TGTGCCTGGAATCAGGGGGCCTACAATGAGCAGTTCTTC. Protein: CAWNQGAYNEQFF.

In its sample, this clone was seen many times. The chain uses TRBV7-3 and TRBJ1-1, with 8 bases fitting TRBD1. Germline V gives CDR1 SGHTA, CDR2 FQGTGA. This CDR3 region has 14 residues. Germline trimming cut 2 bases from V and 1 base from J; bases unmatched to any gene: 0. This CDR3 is CASSLQGANTEAFF. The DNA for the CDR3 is TGTGCCAGCAGCTTACAGGGGGCGAACACTGAAGCTTTCTTT.

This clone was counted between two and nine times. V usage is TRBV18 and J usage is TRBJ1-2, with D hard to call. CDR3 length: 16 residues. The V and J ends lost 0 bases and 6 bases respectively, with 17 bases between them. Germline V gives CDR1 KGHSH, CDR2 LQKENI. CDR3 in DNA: TGTGCCAGCTCACCACCATCGACCCTAATTGGAGATGGCTACACCTTC. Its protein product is CASSPPSTLIGDGYTF.